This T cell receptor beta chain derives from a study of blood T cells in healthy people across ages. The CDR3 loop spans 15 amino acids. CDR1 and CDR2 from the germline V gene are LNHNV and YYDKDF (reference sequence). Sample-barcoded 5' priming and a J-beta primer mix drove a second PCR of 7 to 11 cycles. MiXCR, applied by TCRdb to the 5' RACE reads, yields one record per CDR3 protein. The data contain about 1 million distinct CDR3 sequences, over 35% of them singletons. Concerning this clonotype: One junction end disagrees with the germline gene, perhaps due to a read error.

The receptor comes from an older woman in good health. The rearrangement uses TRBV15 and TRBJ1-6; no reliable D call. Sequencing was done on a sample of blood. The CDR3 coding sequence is TGTGCCACCAGCAGAGATTTAGTGAGGAATTCACCCCCCCACTTT. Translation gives CATSRDLVRNSPPHF. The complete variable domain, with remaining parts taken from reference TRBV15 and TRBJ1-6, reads DAMVIQNPRYQVTQFGKPVTLSCSQTLNHNVMYWYQQKSSQAPKLLFHYYDKDFNNEADTPDNFQSRRPNTSFCFLDIRSPGLGDTAMYLCATSRDLVRNSPPHFGNGTRLTVT.